A selection of T cell receptor beta chains follows, all from one sample in a study of T cell repertoires in cytomegalovirus infection. Using its own MiXCR run on the reads, TCRdb lists one record per CDR3 protein. The sample yields around 120,000 distinct CDR3 sequences, roughly 25% seen once. These receptors have no known antigen. Sequencing was carried out using PBMCs, sequenced either directly or after in vitro stimulation (not recorded which). Receptor source: a human donor in good health (CMV status not recorded). Some clones in this sample may be carry-over from other donors' samples. Both conserved end residues are part of each CDR3. A D gene is named only where the DNA matches it firmly. Clone size is given for some rows only: seen once, a few or many times, or a class if the clone is expanded.

j_call: TRBJ2-2; d_call: -; v_call: TRBV11-1; cdr3_length: 14; clone_size: few; cdr3_nt: TGTGCCAGCAGCCCCCAGGGGGGATCCGGGGAGCTGTTTTTT; cdr3_aa: CASSPQGGSGELFF
j_call: TRBJ2-3; d_call: -; v_call: TRBV2; cdr3_length: 15; clone_size: -; cdr3_nt: TGTGCCAGCAGTGAAGTCAGGGTGTTCGCAGATACGCAGTATTTT; cdr3_aa: CASSEVRVFADTQYF
j_call: TRBJ2-3; d_call: -; v_call: TRBV7-9; cdr3_length: 15; clone_size: many; cdr3_nt: TGTGCCAGCAGCTTCGCACAGGGCCGCACAGATACGCAGTATTTT; cdr3_aa: CASSFAQGRTDTQYF
j_call: TRBJ1-3; d_call: -; v_call: TRBV7-2; cdr3_length: 14; clone_size: many; cdr3_nt: TGTGCCAGCAGCCCGGGCCCCACTGGAAACACCATATATTTT; cdr3_aa: CASSPGPTGNTIYF
j_call: TRBJ2-3; d_call: TRBD2; v_call: TRBV7-6; cdr3_length: 20; clone_size: many; cdr3_nt: TGTGCCAGCAGCCTTATCCCGATTTTGGGACTAGCGGTCCAAATAGATACGCAGTATTTT; cdr3_aa: CASSLIPILGLAVQIDTQYF
j_call: TRBJ1-6; d_call: -; v_call: TRBV7-2; cdr3_length: 15; clone_size: few; cdr3_nt: TGTGCCAGCAGCGAGCAGGAGGGTATCGGTTCACCCCTCCACTTT; cdr3_aa: CASSEQEGIGSPLHF
j_call: TRBJ2-7; d_call: -; v_call: TRBV6-2/TRBV6-3; cdr3_length: 13; clone_size: -; cdr3_nt: TGTGCCAGCGGGGCGACAGTAATCTACGAGCAGTACTTC; cdr3_aa: CASGATVIYEQYF
j_call: TRBJ2-5; d_call: TRBD2; v_call: TRBV28; cdr3_length: 14; clone_size: -; cdr3_nt: TGTGCCAGCAGCCCCGGACTAGGAGAGGAGACCCAGTACTTC; cdr3_aa: CASSPGLGEETQYF
j_call: TRBJ1-6; d_call: TRBD1; v_call: TRBV11-2; cdr3_length: 15; clone_size: few; cdr3_nt: TGTGCCAGCAGCTTCGACAGGGGGCGGGGATCACCCCTCCACTTT; cdr3_aa: CASSFDRGRGSPLHF
j_call: TRBJ2-2; d_call: TRBD1; v_call: TRBV7-9; cdr3_length: 15; clone_size: many; cdr3_nt: TGTGCCAGCAGCGGGGACAGGGTAGTGACCGGGGAGCTGTTTTTT; cdr3_aa: CASSGDRVVTGELFF
j_call: TRBJ2-3; d_call: -; v_call: TRBV7-2; cdr3_length: 14; clone_size: -; cdr3_nt: TGTGCCAGCAGCGGGGACCCCGGAGCAGATACGCAGTATTTT; cdr3_aa: CASSGDPGADTQYF
j_call: TRBJ1-2; d_call: -; v_call: TRBV7-2; cdr3_length: 15; clone_size: -; cdr3_nt: TGTGCCAGCAGCCCGGTCCGTCCGGGGCGGGAGGGCTACACCTTC; cdr3_aa: CASSPVRPGREGYTF
j_call: TRBJ2-5; d_call: -; v_call: TRBV25-1; cdr3_length: 14; clone_size: -; cdr3_nt: TGTGCCAGCTCAAGCCGGGGATTGGTAGAGACCCAGTACTTC; cdr3_aa: CASSSRGLVETQYF
j_call: TRBJ1-2; d_call: TRBD1; v_call: TRBV6-5; cdr3_length: 14; clone_size: few; cdr3_nt: TGTGCCAGCAGTAGAGGGGGCGCCGACTATGGCTACACCTTC; cdr3_aa: CASSRGGADYGYTF
j_call: TRBJ2-1; d_call: TRBD2; v_call: TRBV6-1; cdr3_length: 14; clone_size: many; cdr3_nt: TGTGCCAGCAGCGAGCGGGAGGGTTACAATGAGCAGTTCTTC; cdr3_aa: CASSEREGYNEQFF
j_call: TRBJ2-5; d_call: -; v_call: TRBV12-3/TRBV12-4; cdr3_length: 13; clone_size: few; cdr3_nt: TGTGCCAGCAGCTCACCGTTCCAAGAGACCCAGTACTTC; cdr3_aa: CASSSPFQETQYF
j_call: TRBJ2-3; d_call: TRBD1; v_call: TRBV19; cdr3_length: 14; clone_size: -; cdr3_nt: TGTGCCAGCACCCGGACAGGGAAACGCGATACGCAGTATTTT; cdr3_aa: CASTRTGKRDTQYF
j_call: TRBJ2-2; d_call: TRBD2; v_call: TRBV7-8; cdr3_length: 17; clone_size: many; cdr3_nt: TGTGCCAGCAGACGCCTAGCGGGAGGGCTCGACACCGGGGAGCTGTTTTTT; cdr3_aa: CASRRLAGGLDTGELFF
j_call: TRBJ2-1; d_call: -; v_call: TRBV11-2; cdr3_length: 13; clone_size: many; cdr3_nt: TGTGCCAGCAGGATTCTAGCAAACCATGAGCAGTTCTTC; cdr3_aa: CASRILANHEQFF
j_call: TRBJ2-1; d_call: -; v_call: TRBV9; cdr3_length: 17; clone_size: -; cdr3_nt: TGTGCCAGCAGCGTACCCCGCAGACTCTTCTCCTACAATGAGCAGTTCTTC; cdr3_aa: CASSVPRRLFSYNEQFF
j_call: TRBJ2-3; d_call: -; v_call: TRBV7-2; cdr3_length: 15; clone_size: many; cdr3_nt: TGTGCCAGCAGCCCCGGACTGGGGAACACAGATACGCAGTATTTT; cdr3_aa: CASSPGLGNTDTQYF
j_call: TRBJ2-5; d_call: -; v_call: TRBV7-2; cdr3_length: 18; clone_size: many; cdr3_nt: TGTGCCAGCAGCCTACTAAGGACCCGACCTGGGGTGATAGAGACCCAGTACTTC; cdr3_aa: CASSLLRTRPGVIETQYF
j_call: TRBJ2-7; d_call: -; v_call: TRBV29-1; cdr3_length: 13; clone_size: -; cdr3_nt: TGCAGCGTTGAAAGGGAAAGCTCCTACGAGCAGTACTTC; cdr3_aa: CSVERESSYEQYF
j_call: TRBJ2-5; d_call: TRBD1; v_call: TRBV7-9; cdr3_length: 14; clone_size: many; cdr3_nt: TGTGCCAGCAGCAGGGACAGGGTGCAAGAGACCCAGTACTTC; cdr3_aa: CASSRDRVQETQYF
j_call: TRBJ1-5; d_call: TRBD1; v_call: TRBV10-3; cdr3_length: 15; clone_size: few; cdr3_nt: TGTGCCATCAGTGAGTGGGACAGGGGAAGTCAGCCCCAGCATTTT; cdr3_aa: CAISEWDRGSQPQHF
j_call: TRBJ2-5; d_call: TRBD2; v_call: TRBV7-2; cdr3_length: 15; clone_size: -; cdr3_nt: TGTGCCAGCAGCTTGGGGGCGGGGGGGATCGGGACCCAGTACTTC; cdr3_aa: CASSLGAGGIGTQYF
j_call: TRBJ1-2; d_call: -; v_call: TRBV12-3/TRBV12-4; cdr3_length: 12; clone_size: many; cdr3_nt: TGTGCCAGCACCCCGAACAGGATTGGCTACACCTTC; cdr3_aa: CASTPNRIGYTF
j_call: TRBJ1-5; d_call: -; v_call: TRBV28; cdr3_length: 11; clone_size: many; cdr3_nt: TGTGCCAGCAGTATTCGTCCGCCCCAGCATTTT; cdr3_aa: CASSIRPPQHF
j_call: TRBJ2-5; d_call: TRBD2; v_call: TRBV12-3/TRBV12-4; cdr3_length: 15; clone_size: -; cdr3_nt: TGTGCCAGCAGTTTAAGAGCGGGAGGTGGGGAGACCCAGTACTTC; cdr3_aa: CASSLRAGGGETQYF
j_call: TRBJ2-1; d_call: TRBD2; v_call: TRBV28; cdr3_length: 16; clone_size: -; cdr3_nt: TGTGCCAGCAGTTTATCTCGGACTAGCGGCAACAATGAGCAGTTCTTC; cdr3_aa: CASSLSRTSGNNEQFF
j_call: TRBJ2-1; d_call: TRBD2; v_call: TRBV7-2; cdr3_length: 18; clone_size: -; cdr3_nt: TGTGCCAGCAGCCTGGGACTAGCGGGAGGGCCCAGCTACAATGAGCAGTTCTTC; cdr3_aa: CASSLGLAGGPSYNEQFF
j_call: TRBJ2-5; d_call: -; v_call: TRBV7-2; cdr3_length: 15; clone_size: many; cdr3_nt: TGTGCCAGCAGCTTAGAACGACAGCGGAGAGAGACCCAGTACTTC; cdr3_aa: CASSLERQRRETQYF
j_call: TRBJ2-5; d_call: -; v_call: TRBV7-2; cdr3_length: 14; clone_size: many; cdr3_nt: TGTGCCAGCAGCCGCTCGATGGTCGTGGAGACCCAGTACTTC; cdr3_aa: CASSRSMVVETQYF
j_call: TRBJ2-5; d_call: TRBD1; v_call: TRBV6-8; cdr3_length: 15; clone_size: -; cdr3_nt: TGTGCCAGCAGTTACGGGCAGGGGGCCAGGGAGACCCAGTACTTC; cdr3_aa: CASSYGQGARETQYF
j_call: TRBJ2-7; d_call: TRBD1; v_call: TRBV18; cdr3_length: 15; clone_size: -; cdr3_nt: TGTGCCAGCTCACCTGGACAGGGGGGACCTTACGAGCAGTACTTC; cdr3_aa: CASSPGQGGPYEQYF
j_call: TRBJ1-2; d_call: -; v_call: TRBV27; cdr3_length: 16; clone_size: few; cdr3_nt: TGTGCCAGCAGTTTAAAAGGGATAGACAGCAGCTATGGCTACACCTTC; cdr3_aa: CASSLKGIDSSYGYTF
j_call: TRBJ2-1; d_call: TRBD2; v_call: TRBV28; cdr3_length: 17; clone_size: few; cdr3_nt: TGTGCCAGCAGTTTCCCCCGACTAGCGGGAGGGCTTTATGAGCAGTTCTTC; cdr3_aa: CASSFPRLAGGLYEQFF
j_call: TRBJ2-3; d_call: -; v_call: TRBV7-2; cdr3_length: 13; clone_size: many; cdr3_nt: TGTGCCAGCAGCTTAGAGGGCTCCCTTACGCAGTATTTT; cdr3_aa: CASSLEGSLTQYF
j_call: TRBJ1-1; d_call: -; v_call: TRBV12-5; cdr3_length: 12; clone_size: many; cdr3_nt: TGTGCTAGTGGCATCGACAGGTTTGAAGCTTTCTTT; cdr3_aa: CASGIDRFEAFF
j_call: TRBJ2-2; d_call: TRBD2; v_call: TRBV19; cdr3_length: 17; clone_size: -; cdr3_nt: TGTGCCAGTAGCCCGACGCACCTAGCGGGAGGTTCCGGGGAGCTGTTTTTT; cdr3_aa: CASSPTHLAGGSGELFF
j_call: TRBJ2-1; d_call: TRBD2; v_call: TRBV14; cdr3_length: 14; clone_size: -; cdr3_nt: TGTGCATATCAAGCGGGGGGGGGCTACAATGAGCAGTTCTTC; cdr3_aa: CAYQAGGGYNEQFF
j_call: TRBJ2-3; d_call: TRBD2; v_call: TRBV10-3; cdr3_length: 16; clone_size: many; cdr3_nt: TGTGCCATCAGTGCTTCGGCTAGCGGGAACCCAGATACGCAGTATTTT; cdr3_aa: CAISASASGNPDTQYF
j_call: TRBJ1-2; d_call: TRBD1; v_call: TRBV7-9; cdr3_length: 12; clone_size: many; cdr3_nt: TGTGCCAGCAGCCAGGGGGCGAGAGGCTACACCTTC; cdr3_aa: CASSQGARGYTF
j_call: TRBJ2-1; d_call: -; v_call: TRBV15; cdr3_length: 14; clone_size: -; cdr3_nt: TGTGCCACCAGCAGAGATCTTGAGAGCCATGAGCAGTTCTTC; cdr3_aa: CATSRDLESHEQFF
j_call: TRBJ1-6; d_call: TRBD1; v_call: TRBV7-2; cdr3_length: 15; clone_size: many; cdr3_nt: TGTGCCAGCAGCCCCGACAGGGTTACAGATTCACCCCTCCACTTT; cdr3_aa: CASSPDRVTDSPLHF
j_call: TRBJ2-1; d_call: TRBD2; v_call: TRBV4-1; cdr3_length: 16; clone_size: -; cdr3_nt: TGCGCCAGCAGCCGCGGGACTAGCGGATTCTACAATGAGCAGTTCTTC; cdr3_aa: CASSRGTSGFYNEQFF
j_call: TRBJ1-2; d_call: -; v_call: TRBV14; cdr3_length: 13; clone_size: -; cdr3_nt: TGTGCCAGCAGCCAATTCGAGCCCAAGGGCTACACCTTC; cdr3_aa: CASSQFEPKGYTF
j_call: TRBJ1-3; d_call: -; v_call: TRBV7-6; cdr3_length: 15; clone_size: few; cdr3_nt: TGTGCCAGCAGCCGGGACAACCTAGCTGGAAACACCATATATTTT; cdr3_aa: CASSRDNLAGNTIYF
j_call: TRBJ1-6; d_call: -; v_call: TRBV7-2; cdr3_length: 13; clone_size: many; cdr3_nt: TGTGCCAGCAGCTTAGGGGGGGGATCACCCCTCCACTTT; cdr3_aa: CASSLGGGSPLHF
j_call: TRBJ2-3; d_call: TRBD2; v_call: TRBV7-2; cdr3_length: 17; clone_size: many; cdr3_nt: TGTGCCAGCAGCCTAGCGGGAGGGGCTCGGACTACAGATACGCAGTATTTT; cdr3_aa: CASSLAGGARTTDTQYF
j_call: TRBJ1-2; d_call: -; v_call: TRBV28; cdr3_length: 13; clone_size: -; cdr3_nt: TGTGCCAGCGTGTCAGGGGCAAACTATGGCTACACCTTC; cdr3_aa: CASVSGANYGYTF
j_call: TRBJ1-5; d_call: -; v_call: TRBV7-9; cdr3_length: 12; clone_size: few; cdr3_nt: TGTGCCAGCTCCCAGGGGTATCAGCCCCAGCATTTT; cdr3_aa: CASSQGYQPQHF
j_call: TRBJ2-4; d_call: -; v_call: TRBV30; cdr3_length: 13; clone_size: few; cdr3_nt: TGTGCCTGGAGCCAGGGAGGGGGTAACATTCAGTACTTC; cdr3_aa: CAWSQGGGNIQYF
j_call: TRBJ2-2; d_call: -; v_call: TRBV19; cdr3_length: 17; clone_size: many; cdr3_nt: TGTGCCAGTACCGAGCTATACCGGGGACCTTCCACCGGGGAGCTGTTTTTT; cdr3_aa: CASTELYRGPSTGELFF
j_call: TRBJ2-1; d_call: TRBD1; v_call: TRBV7-2; cdr3_length: 13; clone_size: -; cdr3_nt: TGTGCCAGCAGCTTCCAAACAGGGGATGAGCAGTTCTTC; cdr3_aa: CASSFQTGDEQFF
j_call: TRBJ2-5; d_call: TRBD2; v_call: TRBV29-1; cdr3_length: 13; clone_size: -; cdr3_nt: TGCAGCGTTGTGGCGGGCGGGGGGGAGACCCAGTACTTC; cdr3_aa: CSVVAGGGETQYF
j_call: TRBJ1-1; d_call: -; v_call: TRBV12-3/TRBV12-4; cdr3_length: 14; clone_size: few; cdr3_nt: TGTGCCAGCAGTCCCGGGACCCCGAACACTGAAGCTTTCTTT; cdr3_aa: CASSPGTPNTEAFF
j_call: TRBJ2-2; d_call: -; v_call: TRBV6-4; cdr3_length: 13; clone_size: -; cdr3_nt: TGTGCCAGCAGTGAGAGGGACACCGGGGAGCTGTTTTTT; cdr3_aa: CASSERDTGELFF